The 6 T cell receptor beta chains below were found in one sample sequenced in a study of post-analysis software for immune sequencing data. Unique molecular identifiers had been added to the TCR beta cDNA libraries. A single record per CDR3 protein comes from TCRdb applying MiXCR to the PCR reads. Of about 160,000 distinct CDR3 sequences listed, under 40% are singletons. Specimen: blood, collected after autologous hematopoietic stem cell transplantation. The source is a girl aged 5 to 17 with multiple sclerosis.

The chain carries TRBV3-1 and TRBJ2-5; 7 nucleotides agree with TRBD1. Germline lookup yields CDR1 LGHDT and CDR2 YNNKEL (reference sequence). The J segment lost 9 bases and the V segment lost 11 bases, leaving 12 bases of the junction unmatched. This CDR3 has 12 amino acids. The CDR3 coding sequence is TGTGCCGGTGGGACAGCCTATTCGGCCCAGTACTTC. Its translation: CAGGTAYSAQYF.

This clonotype came up a few times. The V call is TRBV7-2, the J call TRBJ2-7; 9 bases are a match to TRBD1. This CDR3 has 14 residues. Looked up from germline, CDR1 is SGHTA and CDR2 is FQGNSA. The J segment lost 2 bases and the V segment lost 5 bases, leaving 4 bases of the junction unmatched. The CDR3 here is CASSPGQGPYEQYF. The CDR3 DNA reads TGTGCCAGCAGCCCGGGACAGGGTCCCTACGAGCAGTACTTC.

This clonotype was counted at least ten times. The CDR3 DNA is TGTGCCAGCAGTCGGACTGTTAGCTCCTACGAGCAGTACTTC. It translates to CASSRTVSSYEQYF. This chain uses TRBV6-5 with TRBJ2-7, with TRBD2 as a possible D gene (5 bases). The V and J ends lost 5 bases and 0 bases respectively, with 11 bases between them. The germline V gene encodes CDR1 MNHEY and CDR2 SVGAGI. There are 14 residues in the CDR3.

In its sample, this clonotype was seen once. The J gene is TRBJ2-5, the V gene TRBV6-2 or TRBV6-3; maybe TRBD2 (6 bases). Germline values: CDR1 MNHEY, CDR2 SVGEGT. The ends were cut back, 4 bases at V and 1 base at J, with 13 bases in the middle. CDR3 length equals 15 residues. DNA for the CDR3: TGTGCCAGCAGTTCCGGGACTCAGATCCAAGAGACCCAGTACTTC. This codes for CASSSGTQIQETQYF.

In this sample, this clonotype turned up a few times. The J gene is TRBJ2-1, the V gene TRBV20-1; D remains ambiguous. The CDR3 loop spans 13 amino acids. V dropped 3 bases and J dropped 5 bases, with 11 bases sitting between them. Germline assignment: CDR1 DFQATT and CDR2 SNEGSKA (reference sequence). For the CDR3, the DNA is TGCAGTGCTAGTCTGATGACAAACAATGAGCAGTTCTTC. It specifies CSASLMTNNEQFF.

V gene TRBV7-3 combines with J gene TRBJ1-1, with D tentatively TRBD1 (6 bases). V lost 5 bases and J lost 7, with 14 bases in between. The CDR3 length is 13 residues. The germline gives CDR1 SGHTA, CDR2 FQGTGA. The CDR3 loop is CASSPTGRGEAFF. CDR3 in DNA: TGTGCCAGCAGCCCCACAGGGAGGGGTGAAGCTTTCTTT. The complete variable domain, with remaining parts taken from reference TRBV7-3 and TRBJ1-1, reads GAGVSQTPSNKVTEKGKYVELRCDPISGHTALYWYRQSLGQGPEFLIYFQGTGAADDSGLPNDRFFAVRPEGSVSTLKIQRTERGDSAVYLCASSPTGRGEAFFGQGTRLTVV.